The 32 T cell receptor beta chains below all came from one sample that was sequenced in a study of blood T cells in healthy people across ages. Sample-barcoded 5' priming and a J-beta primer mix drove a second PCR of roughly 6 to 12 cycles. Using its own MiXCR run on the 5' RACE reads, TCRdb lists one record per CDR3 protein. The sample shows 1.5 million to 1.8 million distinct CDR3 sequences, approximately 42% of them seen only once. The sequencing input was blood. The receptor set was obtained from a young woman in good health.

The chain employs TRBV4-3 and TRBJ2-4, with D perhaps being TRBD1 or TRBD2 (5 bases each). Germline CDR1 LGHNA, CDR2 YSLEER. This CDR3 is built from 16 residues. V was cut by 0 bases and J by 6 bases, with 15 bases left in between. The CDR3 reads CASSQDWARGRNIQYF. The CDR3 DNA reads TGCGCCAGCAGCCAAGATTGGGCGAGGGGCCGAAACATTCAGTACTTC.

In nucleotides, the CDR3 is TGCAGCGTCGCACTACAGAACACTGAAGCTTTCTTT. As protein: CSVALQNTEAFF. The rearrangement joins TRBV29-1 to TRBJ1-1; no clear D gene. The CDR3 consists of 12 residues. Trimming left V 6 bases short and J 1 base short, with 9 bases between. The germline CDR1 and CDR2 sequences are SQVTM and ANQGSEA.

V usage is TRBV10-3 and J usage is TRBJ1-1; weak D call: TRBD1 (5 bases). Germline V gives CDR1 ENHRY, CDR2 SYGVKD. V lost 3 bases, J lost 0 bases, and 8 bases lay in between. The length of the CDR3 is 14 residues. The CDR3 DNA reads TGTGCCATCAGTGATGCAGGGATGAACACTGAAGCTTTCTTT. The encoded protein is CAISDAGMNTEAFF.

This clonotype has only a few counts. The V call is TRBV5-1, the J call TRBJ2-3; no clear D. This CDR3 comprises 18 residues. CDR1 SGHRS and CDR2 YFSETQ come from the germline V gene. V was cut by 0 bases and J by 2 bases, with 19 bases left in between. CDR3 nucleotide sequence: TGCGCCAGCAGCTTGGACATCTCGTCCCCGGCCGCCACAGATACGCAGTATTTT. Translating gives CASSLDISSPAATDTQYF.

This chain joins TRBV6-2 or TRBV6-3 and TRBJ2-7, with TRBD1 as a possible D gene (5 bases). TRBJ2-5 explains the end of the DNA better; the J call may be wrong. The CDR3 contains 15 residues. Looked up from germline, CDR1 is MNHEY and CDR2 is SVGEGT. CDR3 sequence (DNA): TGTGCCAGCAGTTACTCGGTAGGGGAACAAGAGACCCAGTACTTC. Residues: CASSYSVGEQETQYF.

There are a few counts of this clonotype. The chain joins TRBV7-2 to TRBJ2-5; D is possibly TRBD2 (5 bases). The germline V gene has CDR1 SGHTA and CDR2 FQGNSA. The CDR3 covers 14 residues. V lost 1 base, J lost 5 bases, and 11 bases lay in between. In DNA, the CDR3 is TGTGCCAGCAGCTTAGGAGGGCCGTTTGAGACCCAGTACTTC. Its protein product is CASSLGGPFETQYF.

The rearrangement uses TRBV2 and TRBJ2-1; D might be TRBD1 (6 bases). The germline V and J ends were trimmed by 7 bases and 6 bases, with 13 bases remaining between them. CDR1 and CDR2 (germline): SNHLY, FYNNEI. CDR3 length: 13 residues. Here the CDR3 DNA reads TGTGCCAGCACCCGGGACATGGGCAATGAGCAGTTCTTC. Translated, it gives CASTRDMGNEQFF.

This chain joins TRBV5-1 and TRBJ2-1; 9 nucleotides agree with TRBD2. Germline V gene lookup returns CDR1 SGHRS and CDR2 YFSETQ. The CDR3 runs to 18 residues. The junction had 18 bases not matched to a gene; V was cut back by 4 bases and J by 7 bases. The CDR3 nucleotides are TGCGCCAGCAGCACAGCCCCGGGACTAGCTGCCGCCACAAATGAGCAGTTCTTC. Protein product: CASSTAPGLAAATNEQFF.

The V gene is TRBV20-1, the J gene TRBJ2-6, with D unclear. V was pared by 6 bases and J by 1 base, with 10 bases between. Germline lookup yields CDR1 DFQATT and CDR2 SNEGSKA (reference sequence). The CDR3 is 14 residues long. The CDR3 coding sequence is TGCAGTGCCGCACGGCAGTCTGGGGCCAACGTCCTGACTTTC. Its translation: CSAARQSGANVLTF.

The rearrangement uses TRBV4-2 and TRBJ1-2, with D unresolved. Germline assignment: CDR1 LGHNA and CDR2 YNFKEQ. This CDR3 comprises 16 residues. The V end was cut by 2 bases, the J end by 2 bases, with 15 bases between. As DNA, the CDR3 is TGTGCCAGCAGCCAACTCCTTGCCGTGGGCAACTATGGCTACACCTTC. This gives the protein CASSQLLAVGNYGYTF.

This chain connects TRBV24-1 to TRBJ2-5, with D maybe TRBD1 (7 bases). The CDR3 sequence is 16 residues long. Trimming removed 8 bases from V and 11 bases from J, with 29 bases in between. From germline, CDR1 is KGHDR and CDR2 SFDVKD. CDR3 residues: CATTFSAGQILNEQYF. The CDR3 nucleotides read TGTGCCACCACCTTTTCCGCGGGACAGATCCTCAATGAGCAGTACTTC.

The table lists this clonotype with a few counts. The CDR3 spells CSARGTGELFF. In nucleotides, the CDR3 is TGCAGTGCTAGGGGTACCGGGGAGCTGTTTTTT. This rearrangement joins TRBV20-1 to TRBJ2-2; D unclear. Trimming shortened V by 3 bases and J by 5 bases, and 4 bases separated the two germline ends. Germline values: CDR1 DFQATT, CDR2 SNEGSKA (reference sequence). This CDR3 is 11 amino acids long.

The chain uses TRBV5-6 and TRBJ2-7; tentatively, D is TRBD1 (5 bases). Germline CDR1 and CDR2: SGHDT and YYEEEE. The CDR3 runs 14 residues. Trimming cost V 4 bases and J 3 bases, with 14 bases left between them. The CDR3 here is CASSPWTTLYEQYF. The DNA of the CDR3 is TGTGCCAGCAGCCCCTGGACAACACTCTACGAGCAGTACTTC.

This chain's CDR3 is CAPRTYSGYDQYF. The CDR3 DNA reads as TGCGCCCCTCGTACTTATTCTGGGTACGATCAGTACTTC. The chain couples TRBV4-1 to TRBJ2-5; unclear D gene. V lost 11 bases and J 11 bases, leaving 24 bases between the germline ends. The germline gives CDR1 MGHRA, CDR2 YSYEKL. This CDR3 is built from 13 residues.

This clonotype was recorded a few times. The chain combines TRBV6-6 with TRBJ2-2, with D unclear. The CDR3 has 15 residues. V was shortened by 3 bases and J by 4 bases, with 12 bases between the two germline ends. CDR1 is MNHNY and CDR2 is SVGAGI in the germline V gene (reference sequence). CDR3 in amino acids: CASSYFTSRTGELFF. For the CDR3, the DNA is TGTGCCAGCAGTTATTTCACTTCCCGCACCGGGGAGCTGTTTTTT.

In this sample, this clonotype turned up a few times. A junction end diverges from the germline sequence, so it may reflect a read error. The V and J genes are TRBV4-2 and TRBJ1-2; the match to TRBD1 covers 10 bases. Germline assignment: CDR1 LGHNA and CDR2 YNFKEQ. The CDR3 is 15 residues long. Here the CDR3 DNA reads TGTGCCGGCAGCCAACCACGGGACAGGGGTTATGGCTACACCTTC. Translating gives CAGSQPRDRGYGYTF.

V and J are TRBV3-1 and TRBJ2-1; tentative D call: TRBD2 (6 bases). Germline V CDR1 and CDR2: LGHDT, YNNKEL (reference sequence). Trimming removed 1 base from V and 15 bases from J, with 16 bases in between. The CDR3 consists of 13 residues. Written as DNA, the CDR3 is TGTGCCAGCAGCCAAGCTCCGGCGGGGTTTATGTTCTTC. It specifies CASSQAPAGFMFF.

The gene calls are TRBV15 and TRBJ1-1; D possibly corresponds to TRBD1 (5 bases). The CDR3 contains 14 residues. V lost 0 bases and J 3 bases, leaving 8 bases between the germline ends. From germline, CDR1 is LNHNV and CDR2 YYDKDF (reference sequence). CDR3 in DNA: TGTGCCACCAGCAGAGACAGGGCCTACACTGAAGCTTTCTTT. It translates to CATSRDRAYTEAFF.

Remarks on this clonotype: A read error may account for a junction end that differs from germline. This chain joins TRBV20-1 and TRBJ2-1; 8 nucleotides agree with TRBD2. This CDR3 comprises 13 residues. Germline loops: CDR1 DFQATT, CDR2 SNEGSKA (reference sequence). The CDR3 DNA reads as TGCAGTGCCACCGTAGCGGGAAACAATGAGCGGTTCTTC. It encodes CSATVAGNNERFF.

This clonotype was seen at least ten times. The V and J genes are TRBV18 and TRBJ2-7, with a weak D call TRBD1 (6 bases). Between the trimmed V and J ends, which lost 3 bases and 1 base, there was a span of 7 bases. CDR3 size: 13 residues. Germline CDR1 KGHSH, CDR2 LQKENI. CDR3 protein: CASSPDRSYEQYF. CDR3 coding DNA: TGTGCCAGCTCACCGGACAGATCCTACGAGCAGTACTTC.

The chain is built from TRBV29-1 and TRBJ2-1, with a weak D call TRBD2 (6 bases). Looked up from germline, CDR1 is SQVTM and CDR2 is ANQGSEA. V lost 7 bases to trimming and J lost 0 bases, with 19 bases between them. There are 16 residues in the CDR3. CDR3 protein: CSAAKRVIPSYNEQFF. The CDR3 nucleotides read TGCAGCGCTGCTAAGCGGGTGATACCCTCCTACAATGAGCAGTTCTTC.

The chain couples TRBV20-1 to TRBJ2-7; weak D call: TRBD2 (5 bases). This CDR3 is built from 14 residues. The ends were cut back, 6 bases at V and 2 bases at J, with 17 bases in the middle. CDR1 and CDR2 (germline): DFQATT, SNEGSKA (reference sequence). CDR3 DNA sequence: TGCAGTGCGAGGGTAGAGTTAGGCCCCTACGAGCAGTACTTC. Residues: CSARVELGPYEQYF.

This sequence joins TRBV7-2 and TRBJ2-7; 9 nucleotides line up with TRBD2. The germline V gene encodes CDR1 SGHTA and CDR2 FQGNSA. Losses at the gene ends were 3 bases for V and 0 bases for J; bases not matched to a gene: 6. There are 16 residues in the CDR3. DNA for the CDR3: TGTGCCAGCAGCTTTAGAAGCGGGAGGAACTCCTACGAGCAGTACTTC. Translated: CASSFRSGRNSYEQYF.

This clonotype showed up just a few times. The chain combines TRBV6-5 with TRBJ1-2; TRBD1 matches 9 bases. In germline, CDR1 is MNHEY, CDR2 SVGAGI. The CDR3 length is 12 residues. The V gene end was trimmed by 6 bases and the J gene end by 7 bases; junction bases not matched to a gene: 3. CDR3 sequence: CASRRTGVGYTF. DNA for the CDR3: TGTGCCAGCAGGCGGACAGGGGTTGGCTACACCTTC.

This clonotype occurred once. The CDR3 region has the DNA TGTGCCAGCAGAGCCCTTTCCGGGACAGGGAGCAATCAGCCCCAGCATTTT. It is translated as CASRALSGTGSNQPQHF. The rearrangement links TRBV7-8 to TRBJ1-5; 9 nucleotides line up with TRBD1. Trimming cost V 6 bases and J 1 base; bases outside gene matches: 10. The CDR3 runs to 17 residues. The germline V gene has CDR1 SGHVS and CDR2 FQNEAQ. The entire variable domain, with the rest obtained from reference TRBV7-8 and TRBJ1-5, is as follows: GAGVSQSPRYKVAKRGQDVALRCDPISGHVSLFWYQQALGQGPEFLTYFQNEAQLDKSGLPSDRFFAERPEGSVSTLKIQRTQQEDSAVYLCASRALSGTGSNQPQHFGDGTRLSIL.

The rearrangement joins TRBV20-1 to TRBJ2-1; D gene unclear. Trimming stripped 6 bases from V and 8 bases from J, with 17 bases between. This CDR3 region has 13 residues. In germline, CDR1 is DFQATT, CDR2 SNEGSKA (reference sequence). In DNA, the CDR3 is TGCAGTGCCAAGGGCTTAGCTGGGCATGAGCAGTTCTTC. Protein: CSAKGLAGHEQFF.

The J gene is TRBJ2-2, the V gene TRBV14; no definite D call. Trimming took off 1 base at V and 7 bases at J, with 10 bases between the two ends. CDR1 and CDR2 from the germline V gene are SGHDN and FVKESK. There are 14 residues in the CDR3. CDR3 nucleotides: TGTGCCAGCAGCCAAGTCAGCTATGTCGGGGAGCTGTTTTTT. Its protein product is CASSQVSYVGELFF.

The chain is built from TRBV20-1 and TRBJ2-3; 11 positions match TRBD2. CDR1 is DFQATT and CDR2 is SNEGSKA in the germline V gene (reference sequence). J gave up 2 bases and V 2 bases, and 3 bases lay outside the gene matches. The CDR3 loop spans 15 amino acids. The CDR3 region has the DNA TGCAGTGCTAGAAATAGCGGGGGGGCCACAGATACGCAGTATTTT. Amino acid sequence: CSARNSGGATDTQYF.

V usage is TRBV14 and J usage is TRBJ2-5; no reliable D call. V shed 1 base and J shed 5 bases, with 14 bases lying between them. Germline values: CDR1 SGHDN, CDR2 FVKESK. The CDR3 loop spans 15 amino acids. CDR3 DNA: TGTGCCAGCAGCCAAGGACGGTTTGGTCTGGAGACCCAGTACTTC. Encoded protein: CASSQGRFGLETQYF.

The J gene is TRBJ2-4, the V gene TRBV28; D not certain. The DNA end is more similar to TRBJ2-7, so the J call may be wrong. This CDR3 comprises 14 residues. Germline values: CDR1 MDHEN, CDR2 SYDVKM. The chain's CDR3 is CASAPNVGNYEQYF. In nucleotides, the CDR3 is TGTGCCAGCGCCCCCAATGTGGGGAACTACGAGCAGTACTTC.

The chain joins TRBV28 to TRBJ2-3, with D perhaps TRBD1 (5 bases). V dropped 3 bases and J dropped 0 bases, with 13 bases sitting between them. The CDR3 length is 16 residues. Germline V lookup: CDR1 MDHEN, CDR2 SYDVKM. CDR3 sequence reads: CASSFPQVLSTDTQYF. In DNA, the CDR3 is TGTGCCAGCAGTTTTCCACAGGTTCTCAGCACAGATACGCAGTATTTT. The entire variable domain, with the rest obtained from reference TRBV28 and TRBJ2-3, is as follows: DVKVTQSSRYLVKRTGEKVFLECVQDMDHENMFWYRQDPGLGLRLIYFSYDVKMKEKGDIPEGYSVSREKKERFSLILESASTNQTSMYLCASSFPQVLSTDTQYFGPGTRLTVL.

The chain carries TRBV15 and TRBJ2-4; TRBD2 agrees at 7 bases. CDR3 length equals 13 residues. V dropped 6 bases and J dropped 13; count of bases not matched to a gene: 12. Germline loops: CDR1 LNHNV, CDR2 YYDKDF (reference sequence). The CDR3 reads CATRDAGAFEQYF. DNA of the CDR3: TGTGCCACCAGAGACGCGGGAGCTTTTGAGCAGTACTTC.